This TCR beta chain originates from a study of spatial heterogeneity in lung cancer. Study-wide results and limits: Higher tumor mutation counts went along with higher counts of expanded intratumoral alpha and beta TCRs. Alpha chain coverage of tumor T cells was estimated at 6% to 8%, and beta chain coverage at approximately 13%.

The time point here: sample taken at primary tumor resection. There were 65 or so donors, all of them untreated patients with early-stage non-small cell lung cancer. Worth noting for this clonotype: Its specificity is not known.

TCRdb reprocessed the 5' RACE reads with MiXCR, giving one entry per CDR3 protein. Of 18,000 or so distinct CDR3 sequences in the sample, 5.5% to 8% were seen once. The CDR3 sequence is 16 residues long. Trimming took 4 bases from V and 1 from J; bases not matched to a gene: 6. The germline CDR1 and CDR2 sequences are SGDLS and YYNGEE. The sample in question was lung tumor tissue, obtained at surgery. The sequence derives from a female donor with early-stage non-small cell lung cancer. The rearrangement uses TRBV9 and TRBJ2-5; 11 bases align to TRBD2. The CDR3 nucleotides are TGTGCCAGCAGCCCAAGACTAGCGGGGATCCAAGAGACCCAGTACTTC. This encodes CASSPRLAGIQETQYF.